Each of the 5 T cell receptor beta chains below was sequenced from the same sample in a study of blood T cell repertoires in COVID-19. Only in-frame clones appear in the TCRdb table, and some are missing; sequencing was by immunoSEQ multiplex PCR. The sample has some 64,000 clones, over 65% seen once. Specimen: peripheral blood. Receptors were obtained from a man between 60 and 75 years old with COVID-19, enrolled during active disease.

V gene TRBV19 combines with J gene TRBJ2-5; D perhaps matches TRBD2 (6 bases). V was pared by 5 bases and J by 2 bases, with 12 bases between. From germline, CDR1 is LNHDA and CDR2 SQIVND (reference sequence). There are 14 residues in the CDR3. The CDR3 DNA is TGTGCCAGTAGTTCCGGGACTGCTCAAGAGACCCAGTACTTC. Its translation is CASSSGTAQETQYF.

The chain has TRBV24-1 and TRBJ2-1, with 16 bases fitting TRBD2. The trim removed 4 bases at V and 6 bases at J, leaving 8 bases unmatched. Germline values: CDR1 KGHDR, CDR2 SFDVKD. CDR3 size: 18 residues. CDR3 sequence: CATSERGLAGGLGNEQFF. The CDR3 coding sequence is TGTGCCACCAGTGAACGGGGACTAGCGGGAGGGTTGGGCAATGAGCAGTTCTTC.

The chain joins TRBV30 to TRBJ2-4, with D perhaps TRBD2 (7 bases). The CDR3 totals 18 residues. Deletions cut 1 base from V and 1 base from J, with 20 bases between. CDR1 GTSNPN and CDR2 SVGIG come from the germline V gene (reference sequence). The CDR3 sequence: CAWSGRGGGERAKNIQYF. CDR3 nucleotides: TGTGCCTGGAGTGGTCGTGGGGGGGGCGAGAGGGCCAAAAACATTCAGTACTTC. Full variable domain (outside the CDR3, taken from reference TRBV30 and TRBJ2-4): SQTIHQWPATLVQPVGSPLSLECTVEGTSNPNLYWYRQAAGRGLQLLFYSVGIGQISSEVPQNLSASRPQDRQFILSSKKLLLSDSGFYLCAWSGRGGGERAKNIQYFGAGTRLSVL.

The V call is TRBV18, the J call TRBJ1-5, with 7 bases lining up with TRBD1. This CDR3 has 17 amino acids. Germline V gene data show CDR1 as KGHSH and CDR2 as LQKENI. The ends lost 6 bases at V and 3 bases at J; junction bases unmatched: 14. The CDR3 protein is CASSALGGQALNQPQHF. Written as DNA, the CDR3 is TGTGCCAGCTCCGCGTTAGGTGGACAGGCCCTCAATCAGCCCCAGCATTTT.

The V and J genes are TRBV19 and TRBJ2-7; 7 nucleotides align to TRBD1. J was trimmed by 2 bases and V by 7 bases; bases with no gene match: 11. Germline V gene lookup returns CDR1 LNHDA and CDR2 SQIVND (reference sequence). The length of the CDR3 is 15 residues. The CDR3 here is CASTRSRGNTYEQYF. DNA of the CDR3: TGTGCCAGTACCAGGAGCAGGGGGAACACCTACGAGCAGTACTTC.